This T cell receptor beta chain was recorded in a study of T-cell memory formation after mild COVID-19. In TCRdb, the 5' RACE reads were re-called with MiXCR into one record per CDR3 protein. The table has roughly 130,000 distinct CDR3 sequences, about 5.9% seen once; the top ten hold 2% to 2.5%. This clonotype was observed at least ten times. Its antigen is undetermined. Study results and caveats: CD8+ contracting clones occupied EMRA, while CD4+ ones occupied mainly CM and EM. Confirmation of SARS-CoV-2 specificity was lacking for second-wave clones peaking day 37.

Germline-derived CDR1 and CDR2 are SGHAT and FQDESV (reference sequence). Trimming removed 2 bases at V and 7 bases at J, with 2 bases between. The CDR3 runs 11 residues. This TCR was sampled from an adult woman who had mild COVID-19 (a few samples of this study predate the infection). Cell type and time point are not known. The sequenced sample was PBMCs or a T cell subset sorted from them (not recorded which). The V and J genes are TRBV11-1 and TRBJ2-2; no reliable D call. In DNA, the CDR3 is TGTGCCAGCAGCTTACTCGGGGAGCTGTTTTTT. Its translation: CASSLLGELFF.